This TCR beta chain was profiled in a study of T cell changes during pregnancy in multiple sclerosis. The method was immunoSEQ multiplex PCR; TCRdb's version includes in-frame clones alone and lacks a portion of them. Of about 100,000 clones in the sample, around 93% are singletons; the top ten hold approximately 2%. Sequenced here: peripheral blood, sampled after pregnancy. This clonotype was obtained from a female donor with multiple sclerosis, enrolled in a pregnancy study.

CDR3 sequence reads: CASSLARDWGTGELFF. The CDR3 coding sequence is TGTGCCAGCAGCTTGGCGCGGGACTGGGGCACCGGGGAGCTGTTTTTT. The rearrangement joins TRBV5-4 to TRBJ2-2; the D gene is possibly TRBD2 (6 bases). V dropped 0 bases and J dropped 4 bases, with 13 bases sitting between them. The CDR3 loop spans 16 amino acids. Germline lookup yields CDR1 SGHNT and CDR2 YYREEE (reference sequence).